This T cell receptor (beta chain) was sequenced in a study of low-dose radiotherapy and immunotherapy resistance in tumors. Study summary: The fractionation for Cohort 1 was 0.5 Gy per fraction every 2 weeks, totaling 6.5 Gy. Each two-week cycle included intravenous cyclophosphamide 200 mg/m2, given one day before radiation and immunotherapy. A dose of 300 mg of oral aspirin was taken by patients daily for four cycles from cycle 1 day 1.

This clonotype was seen repeatedly, ten times or more. Alpha and beta chains were covered, as first-strand cDNA relied on TRAV- and TRBV-specific primers. With a V-primer adapter and a constant-region primer, TCRs were amplified for around 20 PCR cycles. TCRdb independently ran MiXCR on the reads; one entry per CDR3 protein. The sample includes roughly 60,000 distinct CDR3 sequences, about 25% of them seen just once. This CDR3 comprises 15 residues. Trimming left V 5 bases short and J 6 bases short, with 20 bases between. Germline V CDR1 and CDR2: SGHTA, FQGNSA. As for time point: before trial treatment.

The source material was PBMCs, sampled before treatment. The sequence derives from a male donor with prostate cancer. The chain couples TRBV7-2 to TRBJ2-7; weak D call: TRBD1 (6 bases). The CDR3 nucleotides are TGTGCCAGCAGCCAACGGGCACAGGACAGACGCGAGCAGTACTTC. Its translation: CASSQRAQDRREQYF.